This TCR beta chain was captured in a study of CD4 T cells in relation to SARS-CoV-2 and coronaviruses. Overall study context: After roughly eleven days of antigen culture, PBMC TCR beta CDR3s were sequenced. Whole-study findings and limits: Samples before the pandemic and after infection were not matched within any donor.

Note on this clone: The antigen remains unidentified.

For around ten days, roughly 100,000 sorted CD4+ cells grew with T cell-depleted PBMCs and CEF. CDR1 and CDR2 (germline): SGHTA, FQGNSA. The V segment lost 0 bases and the J segment 3 bases; nucleotides outside the gene matches: 6. The CDR3 totals 16 residues. Produced via immunoSEQ multiplex PCR; TCRdb's table is partial and in-frame only. The sample includes some 40,000 clones, approximately 82% seen only once; the top ten take around 4.8%. This TCR came from an adult with COVID-19. The chain is built from TRBV7-2 and TRBJ2-7; TRBD1 matches at 9 bases. The sample comprised naive CD4+ T cells from PBMCs, cultured in vitro. Subset denoted: naive CD4+ T cells isolated by negative enrichment. In nucleotides, the CDR3 is TGTGCCAGCAGCTTAGCGTACAGGGGGCTTAACTACGAGCAGTACTTC. Residues: CASSLAYRGLNYEQYF.